The next 20 T cell receptor beta chains were all read from a single sample in a study of T cells in Graves' hyperthyroidism and ophthalmopathy. The source material, RNA transcripts, was used to amplify TCR beta CDR3 regions. HTBI primers were employed in a first-round RT-PCR of the TCR CDR3. TCRdb itself ran the multiplex PCR reads through MiXCR, one entry per CDR3 protein. The sample comprises hundreds of thousands of distinct CDR3 sequences, approximately 14% of which are singletons, and about 5.8% rests with the top ten. The sample taken for sequencing was blood. The receptors here all came from a woman younger than 45 with Graves' hyperthyroidism that later progressed to Graves' ophthalmopathy.

This clonotype was seen ten or more times. The rearrangement links TRBV3-1 to TRBJ1-2; D is undetermined. V was pared by 5 bases and J by 7 bases, with 14 bases between. From germline, CDR1 is LGHDT and CDR2 YNNKEL (reference sequence). CDR3 length equals 13 residues. CDR3 DNA: TGTGCCAGCAGCTTTCCAGGATTCGGTGGCTACACCTTC. Its protein product is CASSFPGFGGYTF.

This clonotype was recorded at least ten times. This chain uses TRBV7-6 with TRBJ2-3, with D maybe TRBD2 (6 bases). This CDR3 has 15 amino acids. The germline CDR1 and CDR2 sequences are SGHVS and FNYEAQ. V lost 4 bases and J lost 2, with 13 bases in between. CDR3 residues: CASSSVSGFTDTQYF. CDR3 sequence (DNA): TGTGCCAGCAGCTCGGTTAGCGGATTCACAGATACGCAGTATTTT. The entire variable domain, with the rest obtained from reference TRBV7-6 and TRBJ2-3, is as follows: GAGVSQSPRYKVTKRGQDVALRCDPISGHVSLYWYRQALGQGPEFLTYFNYEAQQDKSGLPNDRFSAERPEGSISTLTIQRTEQRDSAMYRCASSSVSGFTDTQYFGPGTRLTVL.

The chain carries TRBV19 and TRBJ2-1, with D tentatively TRBD1 (6 bases). Trimming stripped 3 bases from V and 7 bases from J, with 19 bases between. The CDR3 is made up of 16 amino acids. CDR1 is LNHDA, CDR2 SQIVND, per germline (reference sequence). This chain's CDR3 is CASSIQGRGGRNEQFF. For the CDR3, the DNA is TGTGCCAGTAGTATTCAGGGCAGGGGCGGTAGAAATGAGCAGTTCTTC.

As to this clonotype: It may be a read error: a sequence one base away is much more abundant. The V call is TRBV5-1, the J call TRBJ2-1, with D possibly TRBD2 on 6 matching bases. The CDR3 contains 14 residues. Germline V lookup: CDR1 SGHRS, CDR2 YFSETQ. CDR3 protein: CASSGASAYNEHFF. CDR3 bases: TGCGCCAGCAGCGGGGCTAGCGCCTACAATGAGCACTTCTTC.

This clonotype was counted between two and nine times. The gene calls are TRBV6-1 and TRBJ1-2; no reliable D call. Trimming shortened V by 9 bases and J by 2 bases, and 7 bases separated the two germline ends. Germline lookup yields CDR1 MNHNS and CDR2 SASEGT. CDR3 length: 11 amino acids. This chain's CDR3 is CARTLNYGYTF. CDR3 nucleotides: TGTGCCAGGACCTTAAACTATGGCTACACCTTC.

This clonotype was observed many times. This chain connects TRBV7-9 to TRBJ2-1, with D maybe TRBD2 (6 bases). Deletions cut 8 bases from V and 0 bases from J, with 11 bases between. The CDR3 sequence is 14 residues long. Germline V gene sequence: CDR1 SEHNR, CDR2 FQNEAQ (reference sequence). DNA of the CDR3: TGTGCCAGCTTTCGGGGGAGCTCCTACAATGAGCAGTTCTTC. Translation: CASFRGSSYNEQFF.

Points on this clonotype: With a much larger clone just one base away, this may be a read error. The genes are TRBV28 and TRBJ2-5, with TRBD2 identical over 10 bases. CDR1 and CDR2 (germline): MDHEN, SYDVKM. This CDR3 is built from 13 residues. CDR3 protein: CAGRAPLAGAQYF. The CDR3 region has the DNA TGTGCCGGCAGGGCCCCGCTAGCGGGAGCCCAGTACTTC.

This clonotype has at least ten counts. The rearrangement links TRBV18 to TRBJ2-3; D is uncertain. Germline assignment: CDR1 KGHSH and CDR2 LQKENI. Trimming left V 8 bases short and J 3 bases short, with 12 bases between. The CDR3 consists of 13 residues. CDR3 residues: CASSPGGTDTQYF. The CDR3 DNA follows: TGTGCCAGCAGCCCCGGTGGGACAGATACGCAGTATTTT.

This clonotype was counted at least ten times. J is TRBJ2-2 and V is TRBV19, with D uncertain. The V gene lost 8 bases and the J gene lost 3 bases, with 19 bases spanning the gap. The germline CDR1 and CDR2 sequences are LNHDA and SQIVND (reference sequence). This CDR3 region has 16 residues. The CDR3 spells CASDNWKGRDTGELFF. CDR3 DNA: TGTGCCAGTGACAATTGGAAGGGCCGGGACACCGGGGAGCTGTTTTTT.

In this sample, this clonotype turned up many times. The chain employs TRBV28 and TRBJ2-1, with 12 bases fitting TRBD2. V was pared by 7 bases and J by 7 bases, with 11 bases of the junction left unmatched. Germline-derived CDR1 and CDR2 are MDHEN and SYDVKM. The CDR3 loop spans 16 amino acids. This CDR3 is CASTAWLAGGSNEQFF. The CDR3, as DNA: TGTGCCAGCACCGCCTGGCTAGCGGGAGGGTCTAATGAGCAGTTCTTC. The variable domain in full, with the rest retrieved from reference TRBV28 and TRBJ2-1, is DVKVTQSSRYLVKRTGEKVFLECVQDMDHENMFWYRQDPGLGLRLIYFSYDVKMKEKGDIPEGYSVSREKKERFSLILESASTNQTSMYLCASTAWLAGGSNEQFFGPGTRLTVL.

The chain has TRBV4-3 and TRBJ2-3; 9 bases map to TRBD2. V trimming: 1 base; J trimming: 6 bases; junction bases outside the gene matches: 5. Germline V gene sequence: CDR1 LGHNA, CDR2 YSLEER. This CDR3 has 15 residues. The CDR3 DNA is TGCGCCAGCAGCCAAGTCCCTAGCGGGACGGATACGCAGTATTTT. Protein product: CASSQVPSGTDTQYF.

This chain uses TRBV29-1 with TRBJ1-3; the match to TRBD1 covers 8 bases. The CDR3 has 14 amino acids. J gave up 0 bases and V 6 bases, and 4 bases lay outside the gene matches. CDR1 and CDR2 from the germline V gene are SQVTM and ANQGSEA. The CDR3 DNA sequence: TGCAGCGTCTTGGACAGGGCCTCTGGAAACACCATATATTTT. Translated, it gives CSVLDRASGNTIYF.

This clonotype was observed a few times. A much larger clonotype is one base distant, so this may be a read error. The V and J genes are TRBV24-1 and TRBJ1-2; D call uncertain. The CDR3 covers 12 residues. Germline lookup yields CDR1 KGHDR and CDR2 SFDVKD. CDR3 protein: CATSDGIYGHTF. CDR3 DNA sequence: TGTGCCACCAGTGACGGAATCTATGGCCACACCTTC.

About this clonotype: This sequence may be a read error, since a much larger clone differs from it by one base. V is TRBV3-1 and J is TRBJ1-1; D not certain. CDR1 LGHDT and CDR2 YNNKEL come from the germline V gene (reference sequence). The CDR3 is made up of 14 amino acids. DNA for the CDR3: TGTGCCAGCAGCCCGCCTCGTCCGAACACTGAAGCTCTCTTT. This encodes CASSPPRPNTEALF.

This clonotype was observed many times. The chain links TRBV15 to TRBJ1-2; 9 bases fit TRBD1. The CDR3 sequence is 14 residues long. Per germline, CDR1 LNHNV and CDR2 YYDKDF (reference sequence). V was clipped by 0 bases and J by 7 bases; unmatched bases: 3. The CDR3 DNA is TGTGCCACCAGCAGAGATACAGGGGGCGGTGGCTACACCTTC. Its translation: CATSRDTGGGGYTF.

The chain employs TRBV20-1 and TRBJ2-1; tentative D call: TRBD2 (6 bases). Deletions cut 5 bases from V and 8 bases from J, with 16 bases between. This CDR3 spans 13 amino acids. The V gene's germline CDR1 is DFQATT and CDR2 SNEGSKA (reference sequence). CDR3 nucleotide sequence: TGCAGTGCTTATTCGGGGGTAGGCTATGAGCAGTTCTTC. It encodes CSAYSGVGYEQFF.

In its sample, this clonotype was seen many times. The gene calls are TRBV12-3 or TRBV12-4 and TRBJ2-1; 7 positions match TRBD1. The length of the CDR3 is 15 residues. V dropped 1 base and J dropped 5; count of bases not matched to a gene: 5. The CDR3 protein is CASSLVIQGNNEQFF. The CDR3 bases are TGTGCCAGCAGTTTAGTTATACAGGGGAACAATGAGCAGTTCTTC.

This clonotype was observed many times. The chain combines TRBV29-1 with TRBJ1-1; TRBD1 matches 7 bases. Germline lookup yields CDR1 SQVTM and CDR2 ANQGSEA. This CDR3 has 10 amino acids. The V segment lost 7 bases and the J segment 7 bases; nucleotides outside the gene matches: 3. The CDR3: CSARGSEAFF. Written as DNA, the CDR3 is TGCAGCGCCAGGGGGAGTGAAGCTTTCTTT.

CDR3 nucleotides: TGTGCCAGCAGTATGATACGGACAGGGGGGAACACTGAAGCTTTCTTT. Translation gives CASSMIRTGGNTEAFF. J is TRBJ1-1 and V is TRBV28; 10 bases are a match to TRBD1. The CDR3 consists of 16 residues. Germline CDR1 MDHEN, CDR2 SYDVKM. Trimming cost V 5 bases and J 1 base; bases outside gene matches: 7.

This clonotype occurred a few times. This chain links TRBV6-4 with TRBJ2-7, with D perhaps matching TRBD1 (6 bases). V lost 5 bases and J 5 bases, leaving 22 bases between the germline ends. The CDR3 spans 16 residues. Germline V lookup: CDR1 MRHNA, CDR2 SNTAGT. The CDR3 DNA follows: TGTGCCAGCAGTCGCTCTGGGACCGGACAGACGGACGAGCAGTACTTC. Its protein is CASSRSGTGQTDEQYF.